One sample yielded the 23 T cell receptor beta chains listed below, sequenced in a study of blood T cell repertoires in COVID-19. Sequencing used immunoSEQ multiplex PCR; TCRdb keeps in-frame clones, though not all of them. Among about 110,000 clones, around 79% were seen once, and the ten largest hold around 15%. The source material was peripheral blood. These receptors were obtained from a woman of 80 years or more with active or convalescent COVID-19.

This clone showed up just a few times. CDR3 region: CASSIPQINNEQFF. The CDR3 DNA follows: TGTGCCAGTAGTATTCCGCAGATTAACAATGAGCAGTTCTTC. The rearrangement joins TRBV19 to TRBJ2-1; no clear D gene. Looked up from germline, CDR1 is LNHDA and CDR2 is SQIVND (reference sequence). The CDR3 covers 14 residues. Trimming cost V 3 bases and J 5 bases, with 11 bases left between them.

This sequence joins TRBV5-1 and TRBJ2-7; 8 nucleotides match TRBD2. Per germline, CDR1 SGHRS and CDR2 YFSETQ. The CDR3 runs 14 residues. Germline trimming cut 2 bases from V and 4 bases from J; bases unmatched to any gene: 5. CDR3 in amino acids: CASSFREGDYEQYF. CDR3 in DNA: TGCGCCAGCAGCTTCCGGGAGGGGGATTACGAGCAGTACTTC.

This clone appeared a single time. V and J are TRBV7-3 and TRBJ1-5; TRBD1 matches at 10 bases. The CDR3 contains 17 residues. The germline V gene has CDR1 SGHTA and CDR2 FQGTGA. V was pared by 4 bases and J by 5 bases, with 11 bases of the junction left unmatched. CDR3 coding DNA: TGTGCCAGCAGCTCACCCGGGACAGGGGCCTCTGATCAGCCCCAGCATTTT. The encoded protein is CASSSPGTGASDQPQHF.

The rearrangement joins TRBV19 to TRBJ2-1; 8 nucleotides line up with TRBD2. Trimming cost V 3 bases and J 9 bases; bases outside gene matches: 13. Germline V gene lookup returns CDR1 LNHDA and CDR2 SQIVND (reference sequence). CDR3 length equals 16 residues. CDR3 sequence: CASSMRYGAGGGEQFF. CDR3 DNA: TGTGCCAGTAGTATGAGGTACGGAGCCGGGGGGGGTGAGCAGTTCTTC.

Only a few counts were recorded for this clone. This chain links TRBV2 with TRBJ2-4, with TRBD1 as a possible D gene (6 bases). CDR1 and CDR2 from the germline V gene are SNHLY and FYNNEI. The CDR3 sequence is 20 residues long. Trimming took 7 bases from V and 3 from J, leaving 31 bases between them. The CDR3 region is CASTKNQGLKSLGVKNIQYF. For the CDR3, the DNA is TGTGCCAGCACTAAGAACCAGGGGCTCAAGAGCCTAGGGGTCAAAAACATTCAGTACTTC.

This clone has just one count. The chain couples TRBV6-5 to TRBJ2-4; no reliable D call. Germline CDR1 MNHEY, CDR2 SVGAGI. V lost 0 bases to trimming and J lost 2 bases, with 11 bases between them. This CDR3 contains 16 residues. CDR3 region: CASSYSRRSTKNIQYF. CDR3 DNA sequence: TGTGCCAGCAGTTACTCGAGACGGAGTACCAAAAACATTCAGTACTTC.

Written as DNA, the CDR3 is TGTGCCAGCACCGAAGGGACTAGCGGAACCGGGGAGCTGTTTTTT. This sequence encodes CASTEGTSGTGELFF. This sequence joins TRBV6-5 and TRBJ2-2; 11 bases align to TRBD2. The junction had 6 bases not matched to a gene; V was cut back by 7 bases and J by 5 bases. This CDR3 region has 15 residues. The germline CDR1 and CDR2 sequences are MNHEY and SVGAGI.

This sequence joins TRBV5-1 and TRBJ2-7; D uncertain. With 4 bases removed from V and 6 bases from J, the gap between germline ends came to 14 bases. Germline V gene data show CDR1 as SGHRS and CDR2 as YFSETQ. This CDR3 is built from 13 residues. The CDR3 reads CASSTTPGGEQYF. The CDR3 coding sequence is TGCGCCAGCAGCACCACACCTGGCGGCGAGCAGTACTTC.

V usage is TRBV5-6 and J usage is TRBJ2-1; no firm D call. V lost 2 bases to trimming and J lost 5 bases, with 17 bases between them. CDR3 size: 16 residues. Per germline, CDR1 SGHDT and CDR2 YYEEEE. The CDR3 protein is CASSFLHGVKNNEQFF. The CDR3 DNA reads TGTGCCAGCAGCTTCCTCCATGGAGTTAAAAACAATGAGCAGTTCTTC.

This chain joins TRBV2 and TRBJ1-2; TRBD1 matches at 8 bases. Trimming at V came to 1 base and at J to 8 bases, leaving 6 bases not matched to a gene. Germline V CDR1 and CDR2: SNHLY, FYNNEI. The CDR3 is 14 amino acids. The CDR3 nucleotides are TGTGCCAGCAGTGAAGAGAACCAGGGGGCAGGCTACACCTTC. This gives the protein CASSEENQGAGYTF.

The CDR3 loop reads CASSLGLAGDTQYF. The CDR3 DNA is TGTGCCAGCAGTCTCGGACTAGCGGGAGATACGCAGTATTTT. The V and J genes are TRBV5-8 and TRBJ2-3; 11 nucleotides match TRBD2. Germline CDR1 SGHTS, CDR2 YDEGEE. With V trimmed by 5 bases and J by 5 bases, 4 bases remained unmatched. The CDR3 runs 14 residues. The full variable domain, rest sourced from reference TRBV5-8 and TRBJ2-3, is EAGVTQSPTHLIKTRGQQATLRCSPISGHTSVYWYQQALGLGLQFLLWYDEGEERNRGNFPPRFSGRQFPNYSSELNVNALELEDSALYLCASSLGLAGDTQYFGPGTRLTVL.

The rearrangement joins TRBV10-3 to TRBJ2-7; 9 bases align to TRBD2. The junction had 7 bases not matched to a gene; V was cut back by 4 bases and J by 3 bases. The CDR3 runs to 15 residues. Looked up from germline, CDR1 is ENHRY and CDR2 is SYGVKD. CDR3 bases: TGTGCCATCAGTGGGACTAGCGCGACATACTACGAGCAGTACTTC. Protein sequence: CAISGTSATYYEQYF.

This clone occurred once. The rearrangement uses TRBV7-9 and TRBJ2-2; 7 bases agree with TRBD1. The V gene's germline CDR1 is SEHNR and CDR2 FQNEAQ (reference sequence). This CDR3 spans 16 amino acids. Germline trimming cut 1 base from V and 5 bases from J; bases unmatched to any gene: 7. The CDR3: CASSLVGGQITGELFF. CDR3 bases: TGTGCCAGCAGCTTAGTAGGGGGACAGATTACCGGGGAGCTGTTTTTT.

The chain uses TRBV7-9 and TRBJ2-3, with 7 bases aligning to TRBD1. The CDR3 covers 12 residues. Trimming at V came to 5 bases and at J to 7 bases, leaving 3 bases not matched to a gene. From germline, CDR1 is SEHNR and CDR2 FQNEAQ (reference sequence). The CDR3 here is CASSTGANTQYF. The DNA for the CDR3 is TGTGCCAGCAGCACAGGGGCGAATACGCAGTATTTT. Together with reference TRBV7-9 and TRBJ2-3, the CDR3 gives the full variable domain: DTGVSQNPRHKITKRGQNVTFRCDPISEHNRLYWYRQTLGQGPEFLTYFQNEAQLEKSRLLSDRFSAERPKGSFSTLEIQRTEQGDSAMYLCASSTGANTQYFGPGTRLTVL.

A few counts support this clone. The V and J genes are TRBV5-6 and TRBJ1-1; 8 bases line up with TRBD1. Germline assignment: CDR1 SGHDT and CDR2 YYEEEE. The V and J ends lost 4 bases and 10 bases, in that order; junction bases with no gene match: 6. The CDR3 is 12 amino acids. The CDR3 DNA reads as TGTGCCAGCAGCATGGACAGGGCGAGAGCTTTCTTT. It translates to CASSMDRARAFF.

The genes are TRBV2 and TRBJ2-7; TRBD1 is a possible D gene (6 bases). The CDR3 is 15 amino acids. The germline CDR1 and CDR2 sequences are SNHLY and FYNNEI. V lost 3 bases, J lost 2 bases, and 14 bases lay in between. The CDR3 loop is CASSEGAAPTYEQYF. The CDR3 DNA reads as TGTGCCAGCAGTGAGGGGGCGGCCCCTACCTACGAGCAGTACTTC.

CDR3 amino acids: CASSVGASGYTDTQYF. For the CDR3, the DNA is TGTGCCAGCAGCGTAGGGGCTAGCGGCTACACAGATACGCAGTATTTT. V gene TRBV9 combines with J gene TRBJ2-3; the match to TRBD2 covers 7 bases. Per germline, CDR1 SGDLS and CDR2 YYNGEE. J was trimmed by 2 bases and V by 0 bases; bases with no gene match: 6. This CDR3 contains 16 residues.

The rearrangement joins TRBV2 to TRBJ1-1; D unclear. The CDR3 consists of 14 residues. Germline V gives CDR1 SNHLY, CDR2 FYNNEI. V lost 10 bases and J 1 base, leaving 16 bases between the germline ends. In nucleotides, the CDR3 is TGTGCCACCCTTCTCGGTACTCAGAACACTGAAGCTTTCTTT. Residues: CATLLGTQNTEAFF.

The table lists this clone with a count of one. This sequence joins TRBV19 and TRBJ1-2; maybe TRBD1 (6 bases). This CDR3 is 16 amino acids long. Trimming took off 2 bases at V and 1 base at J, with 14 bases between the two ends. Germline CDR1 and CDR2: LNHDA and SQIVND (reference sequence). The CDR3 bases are TGTGCCAGTAGTATATACGAGGGGGTACTTAACTATGGCTACACCTTC. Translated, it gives CASSIYEGVLNYGYTF.

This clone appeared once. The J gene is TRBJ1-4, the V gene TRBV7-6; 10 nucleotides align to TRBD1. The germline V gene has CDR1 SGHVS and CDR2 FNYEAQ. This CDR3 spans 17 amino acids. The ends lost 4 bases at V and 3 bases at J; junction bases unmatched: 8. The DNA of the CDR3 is TGTGCCAGCAGCTCGACGACAGGGGGCTCGGCTAATGAAAAACTGTTTTTT. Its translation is CASSSTTGGSANEKLFF.

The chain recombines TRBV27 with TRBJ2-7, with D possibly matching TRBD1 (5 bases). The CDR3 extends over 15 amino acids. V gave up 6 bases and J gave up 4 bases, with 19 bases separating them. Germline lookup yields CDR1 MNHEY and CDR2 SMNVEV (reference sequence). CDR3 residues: CASRIQQRGWYEQYF. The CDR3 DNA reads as TGTGCCAGCAGAATCCAACAAAGGGGCTGGTACGAGCAGTACTTC.

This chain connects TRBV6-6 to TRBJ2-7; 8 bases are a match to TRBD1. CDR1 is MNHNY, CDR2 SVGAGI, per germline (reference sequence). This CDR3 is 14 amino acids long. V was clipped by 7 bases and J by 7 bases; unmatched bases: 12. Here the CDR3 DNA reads TGTGCCAGCACCGGTAGACAGGGGCCCAGGGAGCAGTACTTC. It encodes CASTGRQGPREQYF.

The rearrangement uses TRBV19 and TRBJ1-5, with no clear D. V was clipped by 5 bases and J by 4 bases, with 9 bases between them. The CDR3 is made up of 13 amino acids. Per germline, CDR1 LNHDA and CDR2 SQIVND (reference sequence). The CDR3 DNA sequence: TGTGCCAGTAGTCGCGGGGTTAATCAGCCCCAGCATTTT. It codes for CASSRGVNQPQHF. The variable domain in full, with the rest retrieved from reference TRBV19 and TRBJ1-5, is DGGITQSPKYLFRKEGQNVTLSCEQNLNHDAMYWYRQDPGQGLRLIYYSQIVNDFQKGDIAEGYSVSREKKESFPLTVTSAQKNPTAFYLCASSRGVNQPQHFGDGTRLSIL.